The 27 T cell receptor beta chains listed next were all sequenced from one sample in a study of shared T cell receptors in the human thymus. Generated by immunoSEQ multiplex PCR, the TCRdb table keeps only in-frame clones and is missing some. This table holds about 730,000 clones, approximately 85% found once. The sample also formed part of further work on human thymus T cells.

Source material: thymocytes. These receptor sequences come from a girl less than two years old with a congenital heart defect.

J is TRBJ1-3 and V is TRBV11-2; D remains ambiguous. This CDR3 contains 17 residues. Looked up from germline, CDR1 is SGHAT and CDR2 is FQNNGV. V was shortened by 1 base and J by 3 bases, with 16 bases between the two germline ends. CDR3 sequence: CASSLVSHRRDGNTIYF. CDR3 coding DNA: TGTGCCAGCAGCTTAGTGAGTCACCGTCGAGATGGAAACACCATATATTTT.

A few counts support this clone. The chain links TRBV6-5 to TRBJ1-4; maybe TRBD1 (5 bases). CDR3 length equals 15 residues. V was trimmed by 5 bases and J by 5 bases, leaving 15 bases between them. The V gene's germline CDR1 is MNHEY and CDR2 SVGAGI. CDR3 sequence (DNA): TGTGCCAGCAGTGCATCAGGGATACAAAATGAAAAACTGTTTTTT. Residues: CASSASGIQNEKLFF.

This chain joins TRBV27 and TRBJ1-2; D is ambiguous. The CDR3 covers 15 residues. With 5 bases removed from V and 1 base from J, the gap between germline ends came to 14 bases. Germline-derived CDR1 and CDR2 are MNHEY and SMNVEV (reference sequence). CDR3 loop: CASSKRTGINYGYTF. CDR3 DNA: TGTGCCAGCAGTAAAAGGACCGGGATTAACTATGGCTACACCTTC.

The V and J genes are TRBV29-1 and TRBJ2-7, with TRBD1 identical over 12 bases. V lost 6 bases and J lost 5; bases outside the gene matches: 8. Germline-derived CDR1 and CDR2 are SQVTM and ANQGSEA. CDR3 size: 14 residues. Written as DNA, the CDR3 is TGCAGCGTCGAGTATGGGACAGGGGGCGACGAGCAGTACTTC. This sequence encodes CSVEYGTGGDEQYF.

The V call is TRBV6-6, the J call TRBJ2-1, with 7 bases aligning to TRBD1. The CDR3 has 16 amino acids. V lost 2 bases and J lost 4; bases outside the gene matches: 8. Germline V gene lookup returns CDR1 MNHNY and CDR2 SVGAGI (reference sequence). As DNA, the CDR3 is TGTGCCAGCAGTTACCGTTGGGACAGAATATACAATGAGCAGTTCTTC. It encodes CASSYRWDRIYNEQFF.

This clone was seen only a few times. The chain joins TRBV18 to TRBJ1-2, with TRBD1 matching over 9 bases. Germline V gives CDR1 KGHSH, CDR2 LQKENI. The CDR3 runs to 14 residues. The trim removed 6 bases at V and 3 bases at J, leaving 5 bases unmatched. CDR3 region: CASSRDRDYYGYTF. CDR3 in DNA: TGTGCCAGCTCCCGGGACAGGGATTACTATGGCTACACCTTC.

The chain has TRBV5-6 and TRBJ1-2; 9 bases line up with TRBD1. V was pared by 1 base and J by 2 bases, with 9 bases of the junction left unmatched. Germline CDR1 and CDR2: SGHDT and YYEEEE. The CDR3 totals 17 residues. CDR3 coding DNA: TGTGCCAGCAGCTTGTTTTTTGGACAGGGGTGGAACTATGGCTACACCTTC. Translation: CASSLFFGQGWNYGYTF.

This clone was observed a single time. This rearrangement joins TRBV7-6 to TRBJ2-7; D unresolved. The CDR3 has 10 residues. Germline assignment: CDR1 SGHVS and CDR2 FNYEAQ. Trimming stripped 5 bases from V and 12 bases from J, with 11 bases between. CDR3 region: CASSPETGYF. CDR3 DNA sequence: TGTGCCAGCAGCCCCGAGACGGGGTACTTC.

The gene calls are TRBV5-1 and TRBJ1-3; D is perhaps TRBD1 (5 bases). The CDR3 has 19 amino acids. V shed 3 bases and J shed 4 bases, with 26 bases lying between them. From germline, CDR1 is SGHRS and CDR2 YFSETQ. In nucleotides, the CDR3 is TGCGCCAGCAGCTCGAATTGCCCCCAGGGTACTGAAGGCGGAAACACCATATATTTT. It specifies CASSSNCPQGTEGGNTIYF.

This sequence joins TRBV4-3 and TRBJ2-5, with 7 bases matching TRBD1. Judging by the DNA end, TRBJ2-7 fits better; the J call may be wrong. The CDR3 totals 14 residues. Germline V lookup: CDR1 LGHNA, CDR2 YSLEER. The DNA for the CDR3 is TGCGCCAGCAGCCAACGAGGGGGCCACTACGAGCAGTACTTC. Protein: CASSQRGGHYEQYF.

The rearrangement links TRBV27 to TRBJ2-2; D is possibly TRBD2 (6 bases). Germline loops: CDR1 MNHEY, CDR2 SMNVEV (reference sequence). Trimming took off 4 bases at V and 4 bases at J, with 16 bases between the two ends. This CDR3 spans 16 amino acids. The CDR3 nucleotides read TGTGCCAGCAGTTACGTGGCGGGACGAGGCACCGGGGAGCTGTTTTTT. Translating it yields CASSYVAGRGTGELFF.

This rearrangement joins TRBV4-1 to TRBJ1-5, with TRBD1 as a possible D gene (5 bases). Trimming shortened V by 0 bases and J by 6 bases, and 9 bases separated the two germline ends. The CDR3 totals 14 residues. Germline loops: CDR1 MGHRA, CDR2 YSYEKL. The CDR3 bases are TGCGCCAGCAGCCAAGATGGTCAGGGTCAGCCCCAGCATTTT. Translating gives CASSQDGQGQPQHF.

The rearrangement links TRBV10-3 to TRBJ2-7; 9 bases line up with TRBD1. Per the germline V gene, CDR1 is ENHRY and CDR2 is SYGVKD. The CDR3 runs to 15 residues. The trim removed 10 bases at V and 5 bases at J, leaving 15 bases unmatched. The CDR3 DNA sequence: TGTGCCACCCGCTCCTGGGACAGGGAGTGGGACGAGCAGTACTTC. It is translated as CATRSWDREWDEQYF.

The chain has TRBV5-6 and TRBJ1-6; TRBD1 matches at 8 bases. Unmatched junction bases numbered 2, after V lost 4 bases and J lost 8 bases. This CDR3 is built from 13 residues. Germline-derived CDR1 and CDR2 are SGHDT and YYEEEE. Here the CDR3 DNA reads TGTGCCAGCAGCGGGACAGGTTATTCACCCCTCCACTTT. Its protein is CASSGTGYSPLHF.

The chain joins TRBV7-6 to TRBJ2-2; 8 nucleotides agree with TRBD2. V gave up 5 bases and J gave up 3 bases; unmatched junction bases: 8. The CDR3 contains 16 residues. The germline gives CDR1 SGHVS, CDR2 FNYEAQ. CDR3 sequence (DNA): TGTGCCAGCAGCGCGATCGGGGGGGATGACACCGGGGAGCTGTTTTTT. Translated, it gives CASSAIGGDDTGELFF.

The genes are TRBV5-4 and TRBJ1-2; 10 nucleotides line up with TRBD1. Per the germline V gene, CDR1 is SGHNT and CDR2 is YYREEE (reference sequence). The trim removed 3 bases at V and 0 bases at J, leaving 8 bases unmatched. The CDR3 totals 17 residues. CDR3 loop: CASSYPGTGDPNYGYTF. The DNA for the CDR3 is TGTGCCAGCAGCTACCCCGGGACAGGGGACCCTAACTATGGCTACACCTTC.

This chain connects TRBV29-1 to TRBJ2-7; the D gene is possibly TRBD1 (7 bases). CDR1 is SQVTM, CDR2 ANQGSEA, per germline. This CDR3 contains 11 residues. Trimming left V 6 bases short and J 6 bases short, with 12 bases between. This CDR3 is CSVRDSPEQYF. CDR3 sequence (DNA): TGCAGCGTGCGGGACAGCCCCGAGCAGTACTTC.

The chain carries TRBV18 and TRBJ2-7; tentatively, D is TRBD2 (5 bases). The CDR3 covers 14 residues. The germline CDR1 and CDR2 sequences are KGHSH and LQKENI. Trimming removed 2 bases from V and 4 bases from J, with 12 bases in between. The CDR3 sequence: CASSPSARAYEQYF. Written as DNA, the CDR3 is TGTGCCAGCTCACCATCGGCGCGGGCGTACGAGCAGTACTTC. Complete variable domain (other parts from reference TRBV18 and TRBJ2-7): NAGVMQNPRHLVRRRGQEARLRCSPMKGHSHVYWYRQLPEEGLKFMVYLQKENIIDESGMPKERFSAEFPKEGPSILRIQQVVRGDSAAYFCASSPSARAYEQYFGPGTRLTVT.

The J gene is TRBJ2-3, the V gene TRBV7-2, with D perhaps matching TRBD2 (6 bases). Germline CDR1 reads SGHTA; CDR2 reads FQGNSA. The CDR3 totals 15 residues. The V end was cut by 1 base, the J end by 5 bases, with 13 bases between. CDR3: CASSLVSWRGDTQYF. The CDR3 coding sequence is TGTGCCAGCAGCTTAGTCTCTTGGAGGGGAGATACGCAGTATTTT.

The chain carries TRBV5-6 and TRBJ1-1, with TRBD1 identical over 11 bases. Germline values: CDR1 SGHDT, CDR2 YYEEEE. The CDR3 spans 16 residues. Trimming at V came to 4 bases and at J to 5 bases, leaving 10 bases not matched to a gene. The CDR3 region is CASSPLRTGGRTEAFF. The DNA of the CDR3 is TGTGCCAGCAGCCCCCTAAGGACAGGGGGCAGAACTGAAGCTTTCTTT.

The rearrangement joins TRBV28 to TRBJ2-5, with 8 bases identical to TRBD1. CDR1 and CDR2 from the germline V gene are MDHEN and SYDVKM. The CDR3 loop spans 15 amino acids. With 0 bases clipped from V and 5 bases from J, the junction kept 5 bases outside the gene matches. CDR3 in amino acids: CASSLCRGLAETQYF. The DNA of the CDR3 is TGTGCCAGCAGTTTATGCAGGGGGCTAGCCGAGACCCAGTACTTC. The complete variable domain, with remaining parts taken from reference TRBV28 and TRBJ2-5, reads DVKVTQSSRYLVKRTGEKVFLECVQDMDHENMFWYRQDPGLGLRLIYFSYDVKMKEKGDIPEGYSVSREKKERFSLILESASTNQTSMYLCASSLCRGLAETQYFGPGTRLLVL.

The chain carries TRBV9 and TRBJ2-2; possibly TRBD1 for D (6 bases). V was shortened by 0 bases and J by 3 bases, with 15 bases between the two germline ends. Germline assignment: CDR1 SGDLS and CDR2 YYNGEE. The length of the CDR3 is 17 residues. The CDR3 nucleotides read TGTGCCAGCAGCGTAGGGGGGAACAGGGATGACACCGGGGAGCTGTTTTTT. Translated: CASSVGGNRDDTGELFF.

The gene calls are TRBV5-1 and TRBJ2-1, with D tentatively TRBD2 (5 bases). The CDR3 is 14 residues long. The V gene lost 0 bases and the J gene lost 5 bases, with 9 bases spanning the gap. Per the germline V gene, CDR1 is SGHRS and CDR2 is YFSETQ. CDR3 sequence (DNA): TGCGCCAGCAGCTTGGCCGGAGGTAACAATGAGCAGTTCTTC. Its protein product is CASSLAGGNNEQFF.

This chain joins TRBV5-8 and TRBJ2-5; 13 positions agree with TRBD2. The CDR3 extends over 18 amino acids. Germline V gene sequence: CDR1 SGHTS, CDR2 YDEGEE. The V and J ends lost 3 bases and 5 bases, in that order; junction bases with no gene match: 13. The CDR3 DNA is TGTGCCAGCAGCTCCGGACTAGCGGGGGACCCGACCGGTGAGACCCAGTACTTC. Residues: CASSSGLAGDPTGETQYF.

The chain joins TRBV28 to TRBJ1-5, with a tentative D call TRBD1 (6 bases). The ends were cut back, 8 bases at V and 1 base at J, with 12 bases in the middle. The CDR3 is 14 amino acids. Germline CDR1 MDHEN, CDR2 SYDVKM. CDR3 nucleotide sequence: TGTGCCAGCTTGAAGGGGGTGAGCAATCAGCCCCAGCATTTT. This encodes CASLKGVSNQPQHF.

This chain joins TRBV6-1 and TRBJ2-1; D remains ambiguous. Germline V lookup: CDR1 MNHNS, CDR2 SASEGT. The CDR3 contains 14 residues. V was shortened by 7 bases and J by 0 bases, with 10 bases between the two germline ends. The CDR3 spells CASIPTGSYNEQFF. The CDR3 nucleotides are TGTGCCAGCATTCCCACTGGCTCCTACAATGAGCAGTTCTTC.

The chain recombines TRBV7-9 with TRBJ1-4; 8 bases agree with TRBD1. The germline V gene has CDR1 SEHNR and CDR2 FQNEAQ (reference sequence). Germline trimming cut 0 bases from V and 6 bases from J; bases unmatched to any gene: 15. The CDR3 runs to 19 residues. The CDR3 is CASSLAAGRTGWNDEKLFF. The CDR3 region has the DNA TGTGCCAGCAGCTTAGCCGCTGGGAGGACAGGGTGGAACGATGAAAAACTGTTTTTT.